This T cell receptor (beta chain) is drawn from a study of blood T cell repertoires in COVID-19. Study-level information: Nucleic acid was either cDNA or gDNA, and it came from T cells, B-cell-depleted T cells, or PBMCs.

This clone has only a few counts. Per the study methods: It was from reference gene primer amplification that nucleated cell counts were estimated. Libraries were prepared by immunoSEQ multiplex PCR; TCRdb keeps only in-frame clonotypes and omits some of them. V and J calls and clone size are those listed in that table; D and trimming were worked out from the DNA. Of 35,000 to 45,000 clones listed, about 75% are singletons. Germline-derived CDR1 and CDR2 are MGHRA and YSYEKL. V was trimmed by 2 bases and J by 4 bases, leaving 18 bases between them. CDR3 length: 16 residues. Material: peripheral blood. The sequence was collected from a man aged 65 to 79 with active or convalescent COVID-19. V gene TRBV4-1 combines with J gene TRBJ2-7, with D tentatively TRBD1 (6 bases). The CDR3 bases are TGCGCCAGCAGCCAATACCGGGACATCGGATTATACGAGCAGTACTTC. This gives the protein CASSQYRDIGLYEQYF.